The sequence of this TCR beta chain was determined in a study of cytomegalovirus exposure and HLA in healthy donors. The study, taken as a whole, reports: Donors were assumed by presence/absence analyses to have roughly uniform sequencing depth. Prediction of most subjects' HLA-A and HLA-B alleles by TCR beta sequences was reportedly accurate. A later examination showed that TCR association rates differed by HLA locus, with DRB1 most and HLA-C fewest.

Turning to this clone: As yet, its antigen is unknown.

The PCR was carried out with 60 Vbeta primers and 13 Jbeta primers. The table came from immunoSEQ multiplex PCR; TCRdb's copy has only in-frame clones and leaves some out. The data show roughly 150,000 clones, approximately 71% seen once. The CDR3 runs to 16 residues. Germline lookup yields CDR1 WSHSY and CDR2 SAAADI. The V gene end was trimmed by 6 bases and the J gene end by 2 bases; junction bases not matched to a gene: 6. The chain uses TRBV10-2 and TRBJ2-2; 10 bases map to TRBD2. Sample: PBMCs. The source of this sequence is a man aged 18 to 30 in good health and CMV-seropositive. The CDR3 region has the DNA TGCGCCAGCAGGAGAGCGGGAGGGGCAAACACCGGGGAGCTGTTTTTT. It translates to CASRRAGGANTGELFF.